The 16 T cell receptor beta chains presented below share a single source sample, sequenced in a study of CD8+CD57+ T cells in acquired aplastic anemia. According to the study, genomic DNA was the template for TCR beta VDJ and CDR3 profiling. TCRdb ran MiXCR on the reads and lists one entry per CDR3 protein. This sample has hundreds of thousands of distinct CDR3 sequences, with 65% to 80% found just once. Sequenced sample: sorted CD4+, CD8+, or CD8+CD57+ T cells (not recorded which) from PBMCs. The receptors here all came from a human donor in good health, serving as a control.

Written as DNA, the CDR3 is TGCAGCGTTGAAGATGGACCCCCCTCGGCTTTCTTT. It yields the protein CSVEDGPPSAFF. V usage is TRBV29-1 and J usage is TRBJ1-1; no reliable D call. The CDR3 length is 12 residues. Trimming removed 0 bases from V and 11 bases from J, with 13 bases in between. Germline assignment: CDR1 SQVTM and CDR2 ANQGSEA.

The table lists this clonotype with many counts. This rearrangement joins TRBV5-1 to TRBJ1-2; 10 bases agree with TRBD1. J gave up 6 bases and V 0 bases, and 5 bases lay outside the gene matches. The CDR3 spans 15 residues. From germline, CDR1 is SGHRS and CDR2 YFSETQ. CDR3 sequence reads: CASSLGDRGLNGYTF. As DNA, the CDR3 is TGCGCCAGCAGCTTGGGCGACAGGGGGCTCAATGGCTACACCTTC. Complete variable domain (other parts from reference TRBV5-1 and TRBJ1-2): KAGVTQTPRYLIKTRGQQVTLSCSPISGHRSVSWYQQTPGQGLQFLFEYFSETQRNKGNFPGRFSGRQFSNSRSEMNVSTLELGDSALYLCASSLGDRGLNGYTFGSGTRLTVV.

The chain couples TRBV6-5 to TRBJ2-1, with TRBD2 matching 9 bases. Per germline, CDR1 MNHEY and CDR2 SVGAGI. The V and J ends lost 7 bases and 7 bases, in that order; junction bases with no gene match: 11. The CDR3 runs 15 residues. The chain's CDR3 is CASTTTSGGWNEQFF. For the CDR3, the DNA is TGTGCCAGCACCACCACCAGCGGGGGGTGGAATGAGCAGTTCTTC.

With regard to this clonotype: A much larger clonotype is one base distant, so this may be a read error. The chain links TRBV6-6 to TRBJ1-1; no definite D call. The CDR3 totals 13 residues. Germline CDR1 MNHNY, CDR2 SVGAGI (reference sequence). CDR3 nucleotides: TGTGCCAGCAGCTCTCGACACTACACTGAAGCTTCCTTT. Its translation: CASSSRHYTEASF.

The chain employs TRBV10-1 and TRBJ2-7; D may be TRBD1 (6 bases). This CDR3 spans 14 amino acids. Germline V gene sequence: CDR1 WNHNN, CDR2 SYGVQD (reference sequence). Trimming took 6 bases from V and 9 from J, leaving 21 bases between them. The CDR3 here is CASSQGQTTNTQYF. CDR3 in DNA: TGCGCCAGCAGCCAAGGACAGACGACAAACACGCAGTACTTC.

This chain links TRBV20-1 with TRBJ2-6, with D possibly being TRBD1 (6 bases). Germline values: CDR1 DFQATT, CDR2 SNEGSKA (reference sequence). Trimming stripped 3 bases from V and 2 bases from J, with 17 bases between. The CDR3 loop spans 17 amino acids. CDR3: CSARTGPSPTGANVLTF. The CDR3 DNA reads as TGCAGTGCTAGGACAGGCCCCAGCCCCACTGGGGCCAACGTCCTGACTTTC.

In its sample, this clonotype was seen many times. This chain joins TRBV5-1 and TRBJ1-2; D is ambiguous. The CDR3 is 14 amino acids. V was trimmed by 0 bases and J by 0 bases, leaving 6 bases between them. Germline V gene data show CDR1 as SGHRS and CDR2 as YFSETQ. The CDR3 loop is CASSLEASNYGYTF. In DNA form, the CDR3 reads TGCGCCAGCAGCTTGGAAGCTTCTAACTATGGCTACACCTTC.

Details on this clonotype: The junction departs from germline at one end; a sequencing error may be responsible. This chain links TRBV7-2 with TRBJ1-6; no clear D. The germline CDR1 and CDR2 sequences are SGHTA and FQGNSA. The CDR3 is 14 amino acids. CDR3 coding DNA: TGTGCCAGCAGGGTCGAAAGGAGTAATTCACCACTCCACTTT. Residues: CASRVERSNSPLHF.

The gene calls are TRBV19 and TRBJ1-2; D is uncertain. CDR1 is LNHDA, CDR2 SQIVND, per germline (reference sequence). The CDR3 has 13 residues. Trimming stripped 3 bases from V and 7 bases from J, with 12 bases between. The DNA for the CDR3 is TGTGCCAGTAGTATCGACATAACGGTTGGCTACACCTTC. It is translated as CASSIDITVGYTF.

This clonotype was counted ten times or more. V and J are TRBV20-1 and TRBJ2-3, with unresolved D. The V and J ends lost 6 bases and 2 bases respectively, with 18 bases between them. The CDR3 is made up of 15 amino acids. Germline V gene lookup returns CDR1 DFQATT and CDR2 SNEGSKA (reference sequence). In DNA, the CDR3 is TGCAGTGCACCTTCCCCTATTCGGGTCACAGATACGCAGTATTTT. Protein: CSAPSPIRVTDTQYF.

The chain employs TRBV9 and TRBJ1-1, with D perhaps matching TRBD1 (5 bases). Germline CDR1 and CDR2: SGDLS and YYNGEE. This CDR3 has 14 amino acids. V was trimmed by 8 bases and J by 14 bases, leaving 28 bases between them. The CDR3 region has the DNA TGTGCCAGTAGCCAGGGAAAGGACACCACTGCAGTCTTCTTT. The encoded protein is CASSQGKDTTAVFF.

This clonotype appeared many times. The chain links TRBV29-1 to TRBJ2-7; D not certain. The V gene's germline CDR1 is SQVTM and CDR2 ANQGSEA. The V and J ends lost 1 base and 4 bases respectively, with 14 bases between them. This CDR3 has 14 residues. CDR3 protein: CSVEGVSSPYEQYF. As DNA, the CDR3 is TGCAGCGTTGAAGGGGTTTCGTCACCTTACGAGCAGTACTTC.

Concerning this clonotype: This clone may be a read error of a much larger clone one base away. The chain combines TRBV4-3 with TRBJ1-4; a weak D match, TRBD1 (5 bases). Germline V gene data show CDR1 as LGHNA and CDR2 as YSLEER. The CDR3 has 16 residues. The CDR3 is CAGSQKGTGSNEKLFF. CDR3 nucleotide sequence: TGCGCCGGCAGCCAGAAAGGGACGGGTTCTAATGAAAAACTGTTTTTT.

The rearrangement uses TRBV7-2 and TRBJ1-4; D remains unclear. Trimming took off 5 bases at V and 6 bases at J, with 7 bases between the two ends. There are 12 residues in the CDR3. The germline CDR1 and CDR2 sequences are SGHTA and FQGNSA. The CDR3 bases are TGTGCCAGCAGCCGAACCCATGAAAAACTGTTTTTT. Amino acids: CASSRTHEKLFF.

V and J are TRBV20-1 and TRBJ2-3, with D possibly being TRBD1 (6 bases). Trimming took off 6 bases at V and 0 bases at J, with 13 bases between the two ends. CDR3 size: 14 residues. The germline gives CDR1 DFQATT, CDR2 SNEGSKA (reference sequence). The CDR3, as DNA: TGCAGTGCCAATCTACAGGGCAGCACAGATACGCAGTATTTT. This gives the protein CSANLQGSTDTQYF.

The chain recombines TRBV7-9 with TRBJ1-1; perhaps TRBD1 as D (6 bases). The CDR3 covers 14 residues. Germline V gene lookup returns CDR1 SEHNR and CDR2 FQNEAQ (reference sequence). Trimming took 2 bases from V and 8 from J, leaving 15 bases between them. The CDR3 here is CASSLPGDIYEAFF. CDR3 coding DNA: TGTGCCAGCAGCTTACCCGGGGACATATACGAAGCTTTCTTT.